The 25 T cell receptor beta chains reported below all come from one sample, sequenced in a study of T-cell memory formation after mild COVID-19. TCRdb ran MiXCR on the 5' RACE reads and lists one entry per CDR3 protein. The sample has under 250,000 distinct CDR3 sequences; about 10% are singletons. The sample consisted of PBMCs or a T cell subset sorted from them (not recorded which). These receptors all stem from a man younger than 35 who had mild COVID-19 (a few samples of this study predate the infection). Cell type and time point are not known.

This clonotype was seen only a few times. The V call is TRBV5-6, the J call TRBJ1-1, with D unresolved. Germline assignment: CDR1 SGHDT and CDR2 YYEEEE. The CDR3 contains 14 residues. Trimming cost V 0 bases and J 6 bases, with 12 bases left between them. The CDR3 DNA reads TGTGCCAGCAGCTTGGTCCAAGCAGGCGCTGAAGCTTTCTTT. It is translated as CASSLVQAGAEAFF.

This clonotype has more than one count but fewer than ten. The chain joins TRBV7-9 to TRBJ2-3; the D is unclear. Germline CDR1 and CDR2: SEHNR and FQNEAQ (reference sequence). Trimming removed 8 bases at V and 0 bases at J, with 15 bases between. The length of the CDR3 is 15 residues. The CDR3 nucleotides read TGTGCCAGCTATGTCCGGGCGAGTAGCACAGATACGCAGTATTTT. Its translation: CASYVRASSTDTQYF.

This clonotype was picked up a small number of times. This sequence joins TRBV30 and TRBJ2-7; no clear D gene. The germline V and J ends were trimmed by 3 bases and 3 bases, with 12 bases remaining between them. The CDR3 sequence is 13 residues long. In germline, CDR1 is GTSNPN, CDR2 SVGIG (reference sequence). The CDR3 DNA is TGTGCCTGGAGCGGAGATTACCTCTACGAGCAGTACTTC. Translated, it gives CAWSGDYLYEQYF.

This clonotype was counted a few times. This chain uses TRBV20-1 with TRBJ2-2, with D perhaps TRBD2 (5 bases). The length of the CDR3 is 16 residues. CDR1 DFQATT and CDR2 SNEGSKA come from the germline V gene (reference sequence). The germline V and J ends were trimmed by 3 bases and 7 bases, with 21 bases remaining between them. The CDR3 region has the DNA TGCAGTGCTAGGCAGACGGGGTTAGCTCGAAACGGGGAGCTGTTTTTT. This sequence encodes CSARQTGLARNGELFF.

The rearrangement links TRBV5-1 to TRBJ2-5; D tentatively reads TRBD1 or TRBD2 (5 bases each). The germline V gene has CDR1 SGHRS and CDR2 YFSETQ. V lost 4 bases to trimming and J lost 5 bases, with 12 bases between them. This CDR3 is 13 amino acids long. CDR3 nucleotides: TGCGCCAGCAGCCCCGGGACGAAGGAGACCCAGTACTTC. This encodes CASSPGTKETQYF.

This rearrangement joins TRBV20-1 to TRBJ2-5; D may be TRBD1 (6 bases). The CDR3 consists of 12 residues. The germline gives CDR1 DFQATT, CDR2 SNEGSKA (reference sequence). Trimming took 5 bases from V and 5 from J, leaving 12 bases between them. CDR3 sequence: CSAWTAAETQYF. In nucleotides, the CDR3 is TGCAGTGCTTGGACAGCGGCCGAGACCCAGTACTTC.

The rearrangement links TRBV5-6 to TRBJ1-2; D is perhaps TRBD1 (5 bases). V shed 4 bases and J shed 4 bases, with 14 bases lying between them. Per germline, CDR1 SGHDT and CDR2 YYEEEE. The length of the CDR3 is 14 residues. The CDR3 DNA is TGTGCCAGCAGCCACCGGGACCGGCGCTATGGCTACACCTTC. Protein: CASSHRDRRYGYTF.

In this sample, this clonotype turned up a few times. The chain joins TRBV7-2 to TRBJ2-5, with D maybe TRBD2 (5 bases). Deletions cut 3 bases from V and 4 bases from J, with 9 bases between. From germline, CDR1 is SGHTA and CDR2 FQGNSA. The CDR3 contains 13 residues. In DNA form, the CDR3 reads TGTGCCAGCAGCTTGAGGGCCCCAGAGACCCAGTACTTC. This codes for CASSLRAPETQYF.

This clonotype was counted between two and nine times. The chain uses TRBV7-2 and TRBJ2-1, with 9 nucleotides matching TRBD2. The CDR3 sequence is 15 residues long. From germline, CDR1 is SGHTA and CDR2 FQGNSA. With 3 bases clipped from V and 5 bases from J, the junction kept 5 bases outside the gene matches. DNA for the CDR3: TGTGCCAGCAGCTTCGCGGGGGGGCCGGACAATGAGCAGTTCTTC. Amino acids: CASSFAGGPDNEQFF.

The chain has TRBV4-1 and TRBJ2-5; D may be TRBD1 or TRBD2 (5 bases each). The germline V and J ends were trimmed by 4 bases and 0 bases, with 9 bases remaining between them. Germline assignment: CDR1 MGHRA and CDR2 YSYEKL. This CDR3 contains 14 residues. CDR3: CASSPGPDQETQYF. In DNA, the CDR3 is TGCGCCAGCAGCCCGGGGCCGGACCAAGAGACCCAGTACTTC.

V is TRBV5-1 and J is TRBJ2-3; D may be TRBD1 or TRBD2 (5 bases each). From germline, CDR1 is SGHRS and CDR2 YFSETQ. The CDR3 covers 15 residues. The V end was cut by 0 bases, the J end by 1 base, with 9 bases between. The CDR3 DNA reads TGCGCCAGCAGCTTGGGAGAGGGGCGCACAGATACGCAGTATTTT. Amino acids: CASSLGEGRTDTQYF.

This sequence joins TRBV5-1 and TRBJ2-3; 10 nucleotides match TRBD2. CDR1 is SGHRS and CDR2 is YFSETQ in the germline V gene. The junction had 12 bases not matched to a gene; V was cut back by 3 bases and J by 5 bases. This CDR3 is 17 amino acids long. Written as DNA, the CDR3 is TGCGCCAGCAGCTCCGGAAACCTAGCGGGGGTCGGAGATACGCAGTATTTT. It encodes CASSSGNLAGVGDTQYF. The whole variable domain, remainder taken from reference TRBV5-1 and TRBJ2-3, is KAGVTQTPRYLIKTRGQQVTLSCSPISGHRSVSWYQQTPGQGLQFLFEYFSETQRNKGNFPGRFSGRQFSNSRSEMNVSTLELGDSALYLCASSSGNLAGVGDTQYFGPGTRLTVL.

The chain links TRBV7-6 to TRBJ2-2; D not certain. The V gene lost 2 bases and the J gene lost 6 bases, with 13 bases spanning the gap. Germline CDR1 SGHVS, CDR2 FNYEAQ. The CDR3 covers 15 residues. The DNA for the CDR3 is TGTGCCAGCAGCTTAATCTCGGATCGCGCCGGGGAGCTGTTTTTT. Translation: CASSLISDRAGELFF.

The chain has TRBV7-2 and TRBJ2-5; 7 bases map to TRBD2. CDR3 size: 14 residues. In germline, CDR1 is SGHTA, CDR2 FQGNSA. Germline trimming cut 5 bases from V and 4 bases from J; bases unmatched to any gene: 7. This chain's CDR3 is CASSVPREGETQYF. In DNA, the CDR3 is TGTGCCAGCAGCGTACCCAGGGAGGGAGAGACCCAGTACTTC.

In its sample, this clonotype was seen many times. The CDR3 sequence is CASIGQGRTGELFF. The CDR3 nucleotides read TGTGCCAGCATTGGACAGGGACGAACCGGGGAGCTGTTTTTT. The chain recombines TRBV28 with TRBJ2-2, with 8 positions matching TRBD1. The CDR3 covers 14 residues. V shed 7 bases and J 5 bases; nucleotides not matched to a gene: 6. Per germline, CDR1 MDHEN and CDR2 SYDVKM.

V is TRBV7-2 and J is TRBJ1-2; no definite D call. The ends were cut back, 3 bases at V and 4 bases at J, with 15 bases in the middle. CDR1 is SGHTA, CDR2 FQGNSA, per germline. The CDR3 is 15 residues long. In nucleotides, the CDR3 is TGTGCCAGCAGCTTCGACGTCCAGAGCCTCTATGGCTACACCTTC. It specifies CASSFDVQSLYGYTF.

The V and J genes are TRBV20-1 and TRBJ2-4, with 8 bases lining up with TRBD1. Germline-derived CDR1 and CDR2 are DFQATT and SNEGSKA (reference sequence). The junction had 6 bases not matched to a gene; V was cut back by 5 bases and J by 3 bases. This CDR3 is 14 amino acids long. As DNA, the CDR3 is TGCAGTGCTTTCCATACAGGGGGCAAAAACATTCAGTACTTC. This translates into CSAFHTGGKNIQYF.

This clonotype was detected a few times. This rearrangement joins TRBV20-1 to TRBJ1-5; D unresolved. V was clipped by 6 bases and J by 0 bases, with 9 bases between them. CDR3 length: 13 amino acids. Germline values: CDR1 DFQATT, CDR2 SNEGSKA (reference sequence). The CDR3 DNA reads TGCAGTGCCGCATCTTATAGCAATCAGCCCCAGCATTTT. As protein: CSAASYSNQPQHF.

The chain employs TRBV20-1 and TRBJ2-3; D is perhaps TRBD1 (6 bases). Germline assignment: CDR1 DFQATT and CDR2 SNEGSKA (reference sequence). The germline V and J ends were trimmed by 4 bases and 5 bases, with 19 bases remaining between them. This CDR3 is 15 amino acids long. Written as DNA, the CDR3 is TGCAGTGCTACCCGGGACACCACCCGAGGAGATACGCAGTATTTT. It translates to CSATRDTTRGDTQYF.

The chain recombines TRBV6-5 with TRBJ2-2; tentative D call: TRBD2 (5 bases). The V gene's germline CDR1 is MNHEY and CDR2 SVGAGI. V lost 0 bases and J 5 bases, leaving 16 bases between the germline ends. The CDR3 runs 17 residues. The CDR3 is CASSYSIRESRTGELFF. CDR3 nucleotide sequence: TGTGCCAGCAGTTACTCAATCCGGGAAAGTAGAACCGGGGAGCTGTTTTTT.

This clonotype was detected many times. This chain uses TRBV7-2 with TRBJ2-4; D is unclear. This CDR3 is 14 amino acids long. V lost 0 bases and J lost 8, with 11 bases in between. Germline loops: CDR1 SGHTA, CDR2 FQGNSA. CDR3: CASSLASPRDIQYF. The CDR3 nucleotides are TGTGCCAGCAGCTTAGCGAGCCCGAGAGACATTCAGTACTTC.

This chain connects TRBV29-1 to TRBJ1-1; 8 bases match TRBD1. The V gene's germline CDR1 is SQVTM and CDR2 ANQGSEA. Trimming at V came to 7 bases and at J to 1 base, leaving 5 bases not matched to a gene. The CDR3 spans 13 residues. This CDR3 reads CSESTGGNTEAFF. The CDR3 bases are TGCAGCGAAAGTACAGGGGGGAACACTGAAGCTTTCTTT.

This clonotype was found many times. This chain joins TRBV7-2 and TRBJ1-1; 9 nucleotides agree with TRBD1. Germline lookup yields CDR1 SGHTA and CDR2 FQGNSA. V dropped 3 bases and J dropped 5; count of bases not matched to a gene: 4. There are 14 residues in the CDR3. The CDR3 sequence: CASSFGTGRTEAFF. CDR3 DNA: TGTGCCAGCAGCTTTGGGACAGGGAGGACTGAAGCTTTCTTT.

This chain connects TRBV7-9 to TRBJ1-1, with a possible D match to TRBD1 (5 bases). Per the germline V gene, CDR1 is SEHNR and CDR2 is FQNEAQ (reference sequence). V dropped 7 bases and J dropped 7 bases, with 13 bases sitting between them. CDR3 length: 12 amino acids. The DNA for the CDR3 is TGTGCCAGCACCGTAACAGGTAATGAAGCTTTCTTT. It yields the protein CASTVTGNEAFF.

This rearrangement joins TRBV20-1 to TRBJ2-5; D remains ambiguous. The CDR3 length is 14 residues. Germline V gene sequence: CDR1 DFQATT, CDR2 SNEGSKA (reference sequence). V dropped 0 bases and J dropped 2 bases, with 10 bases sitting between them. The CDR3 DNA follows: TGCAGTGCTAGAGATAGCCAGAGACAAGAGACCCAGTACTTC. Residues: CSARDSQRQETQYF.